The 5 T cell receptor beta chains in this list originate from one sample, sequenced in a study of T cells in Graves' hyperthyroidism and ophthalmopathy. Researchers took RNA transcripts and amplified the TCR beta CDR3 regions from them. First-round RT-PCR with HTBI primers amplified the TCR CDR3 region. Each CDR3 protein is one row after TCRdb ran MiXCR on the multiplex PCR reads. The sample lists approximately 480,000 distinct CDR3 sequences; roughly 20% were seen once. The sequenced sample consisted of blood. These receptors were collected from a young man with Graves' hyperthyroidism.

The V call is TRBV28, the J call TRBJ1-1; D gene uncertain. Germline V gene lookup returns CDR1 MDHEN and CDR2 SYDVKM. V lost 10 bases and J lost 11, with 23 bases in between. The CDR3 has 13 amino acids. CDR3 sequence: CATITQAGEAAFF. The CDR3 DNA is TGTGCCACAATCACTCAGGCTGGGGAAGCTGCTTTCTTT.

On this clonotype itself: A read error may be the cause here, since a much bigger clone is one base away. The V gene is TRBV3-1, the J gene TRBJ1-2; D gene ambiguous. In germline, CDR1 is LGHDT, CDR2 YNNKEL (reference sequence). The CDR3 has 15 amino acids. CDR3 coding DNA: TGTGCCAGCAGCCACAGAGGTCACAGCATCTATGGCTGCACCTTC. Translation: CASSHRGHSIYGCTF.

This clonotype was observed at least ten times. The chain joins TRBV12-3 or TRBV12-4 to TRBJ2-5, with D perhaps TRBD1 (5 bases). The CDR3 length is 14 residues. V shed 0 bases and J shed 5 bases, with 10 bases lying between them. DNA for the CDR3: TGTGCCAGCAGTTTAGCGGTGGGGCGTGAGACCCAGTACTTC. It encodes CASSLAVGRETQYF.

The CDR3 coding sequence is TGTGCCAGCAGCTTAGTGACAGCCGGAAATCAGCCCCAGCATTTT. Its protein is CASSLVTAGNQPQHF. The chain is built from TRBV7-2 and TRBJ1-5; D is possibly TRBD1 (5 bases). Germline lookup yields CDR1 SGHTA and CDR2 FQGNSA. The length of the CDR3 is 15 residues. Trimming removed 1 base at V and 4 bases at J, with 11 bases between.

This clonotype was seen ten or more times. The V and J genes are TRBV2 and TRBJ2-5, with D possibly matching TRBD1 (6 bases). CDR3 length: 14 residues. CDR1 SNHLY and CDR2 FYNNEI come from the germline V gene. V lost 4 bases to trimming and J lost 4 bases, with 13 bases between them. CDR3 sequence reads: CASSGNRVGETQYF. CDR3 in DNA: TGTGCCAGCAGTGGCAACAGGGTGGGAGAGACCCAGTACTTC.